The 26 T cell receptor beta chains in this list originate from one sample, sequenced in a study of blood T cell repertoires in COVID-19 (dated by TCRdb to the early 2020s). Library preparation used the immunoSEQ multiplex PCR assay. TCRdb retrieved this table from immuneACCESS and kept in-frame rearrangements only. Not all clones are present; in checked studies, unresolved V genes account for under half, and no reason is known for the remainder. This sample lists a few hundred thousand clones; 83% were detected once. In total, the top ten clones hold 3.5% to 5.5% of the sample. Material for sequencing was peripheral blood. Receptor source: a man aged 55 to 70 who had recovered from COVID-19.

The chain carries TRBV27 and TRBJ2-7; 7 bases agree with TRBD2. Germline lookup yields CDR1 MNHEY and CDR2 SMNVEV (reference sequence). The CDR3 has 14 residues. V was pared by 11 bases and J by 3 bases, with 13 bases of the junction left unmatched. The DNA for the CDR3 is TGTGCCGTAGGGAGGGCGGGGGTAAACTACGAGCAGTACTTC. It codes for CAVGRAGVNYEQYF.

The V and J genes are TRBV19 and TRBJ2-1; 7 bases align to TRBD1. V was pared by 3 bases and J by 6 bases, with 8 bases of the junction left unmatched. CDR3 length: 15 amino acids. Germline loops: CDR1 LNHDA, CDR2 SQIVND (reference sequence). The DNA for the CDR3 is TGTGCCAGTAGTATCACCAGGGGGATGGGCAATGAGCAGTTCTTC. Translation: CASSITRGMGNEQFF. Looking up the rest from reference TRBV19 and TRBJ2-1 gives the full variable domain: DGGITQSPKYLFRKEGQNVTLSCEQNLNHDAMYWYRQDPGQGLRLIYYSQIVNDFQKGDIAEGYSVSREKKESFPLTVTSAQKNPTAFYLCASSITRGMGNEQFFGPGTRLTVL.

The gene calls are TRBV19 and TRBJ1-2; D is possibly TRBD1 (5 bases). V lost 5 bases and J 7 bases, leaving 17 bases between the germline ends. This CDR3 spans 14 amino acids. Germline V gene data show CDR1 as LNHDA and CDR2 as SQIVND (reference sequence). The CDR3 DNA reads TGTGCCAGTAGTCCTCCGGGTAGGGGCGGTGGCTACACCTTC. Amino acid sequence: CASSPPGRGGGYTF.

The CDR3 region is CASSEAAGGAGTDTQYF. The CDR3 DNA follows: TGTGCCAGCAGTGAAGCTGCGGGGGGCGCTGGCACAGATACGCAGTATTTT. This sequence joins TRBV6-1 and TRBJ2-3; 8 bases are shared with TRBD2. The length of the CDR3 is 17 residues. Germline-derived CDR1 and CDR2 are MNHNS and SASEGT. V trimming: 0 bases; J trimming: 1 base; junction bases outside the gene matches: 6.

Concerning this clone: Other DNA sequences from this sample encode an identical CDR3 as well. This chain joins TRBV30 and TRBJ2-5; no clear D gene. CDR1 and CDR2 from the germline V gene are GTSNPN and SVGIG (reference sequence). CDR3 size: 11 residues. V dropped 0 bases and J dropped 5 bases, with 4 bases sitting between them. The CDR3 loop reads CAWSVSETQYF. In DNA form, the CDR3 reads TGTGCCTGGAGTGTGAGTGAGACCCAGTACTTC.

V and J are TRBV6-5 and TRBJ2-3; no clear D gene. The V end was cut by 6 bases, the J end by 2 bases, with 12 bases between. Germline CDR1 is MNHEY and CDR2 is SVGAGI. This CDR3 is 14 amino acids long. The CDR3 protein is CASRFDFNTDTQYF. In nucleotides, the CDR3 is TGTGCCAGCAGATTCGACTTTAACACAGATACGCAGTATTTT.

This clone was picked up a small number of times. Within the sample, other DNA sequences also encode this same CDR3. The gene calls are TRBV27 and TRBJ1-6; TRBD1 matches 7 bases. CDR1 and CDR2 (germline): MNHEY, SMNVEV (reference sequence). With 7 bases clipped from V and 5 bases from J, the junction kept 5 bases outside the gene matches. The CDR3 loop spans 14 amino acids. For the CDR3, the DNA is TGTGCCAGCACAAAACAGGGGAATAATTCACCCCTCCACTTT. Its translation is CASTKQGNNSPLHF.

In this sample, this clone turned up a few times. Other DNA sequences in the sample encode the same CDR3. The CDR3 nucleotides are TGTGCCAGCAGTGGAGGGAGGAACACTGAAGCTTTCTTT. Translation: CASSGGRNTEAFF. The genes are TRBV2 and TRBJ1-1; D gene unclear. CDR3 size: 13 residues. Trimming took 4 bases from V and 1 from J, leaving 7 bases between them. CDR1 is SNHLY and CDR2 is FYNNEI in the germline V gene.

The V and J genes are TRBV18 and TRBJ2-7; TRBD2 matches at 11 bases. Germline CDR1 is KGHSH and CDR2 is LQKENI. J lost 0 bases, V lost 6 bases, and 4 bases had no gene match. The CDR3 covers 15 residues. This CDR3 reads CASSSGTSGSYEQYF. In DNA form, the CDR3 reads TGTGCCAGCTCGTCCGGGACTAGCGGCTCCTACGAGCAGTACTTC.

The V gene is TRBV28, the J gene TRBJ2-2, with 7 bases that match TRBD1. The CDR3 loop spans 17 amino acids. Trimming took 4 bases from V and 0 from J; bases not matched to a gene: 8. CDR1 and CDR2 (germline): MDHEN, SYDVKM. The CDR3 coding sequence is TGTGCCAGCAGTTCCCCCCAGGGGGTTTCGAACACCGGGGAGCTGTTTTTT. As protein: CASSSPQGVSNTGELFF.

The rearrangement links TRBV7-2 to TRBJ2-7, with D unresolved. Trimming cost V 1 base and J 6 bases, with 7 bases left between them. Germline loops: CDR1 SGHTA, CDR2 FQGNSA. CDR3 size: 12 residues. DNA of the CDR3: TGTGCCAGCAGCTTAGGGCGGAGCGAGCAGTACTTC. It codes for CASSLGRSEQYF.

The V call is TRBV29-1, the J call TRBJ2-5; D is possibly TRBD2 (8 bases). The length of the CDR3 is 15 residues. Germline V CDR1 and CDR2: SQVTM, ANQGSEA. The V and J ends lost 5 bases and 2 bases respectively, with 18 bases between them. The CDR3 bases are TGCAGCGTTTCGGGAGGGGGCGCCTGGCAAGAGACCCAGTACTTC. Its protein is CSVSGGGAWQETQYF.

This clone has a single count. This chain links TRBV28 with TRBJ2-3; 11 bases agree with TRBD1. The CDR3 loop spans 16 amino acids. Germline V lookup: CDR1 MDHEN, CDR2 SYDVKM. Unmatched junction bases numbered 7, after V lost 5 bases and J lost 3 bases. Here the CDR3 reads CASSPWTGGATDTQYF. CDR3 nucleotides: TGTGCCAGCAGTCCATGGACAGGGGGCGCAACAGATACGCAGTATTTT.

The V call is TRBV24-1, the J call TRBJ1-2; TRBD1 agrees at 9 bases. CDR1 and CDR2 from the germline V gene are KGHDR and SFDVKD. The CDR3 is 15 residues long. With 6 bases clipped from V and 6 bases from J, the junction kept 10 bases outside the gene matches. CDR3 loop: CATSHPDRGYHGYTF. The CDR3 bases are TGTGCCACCAGTCACCCGGACAGGGGCTATCATGGCTACACCTTC.

The chain's CDR3 is CASSDPGQSTDTQYF. CDR3 sequence (DNA): TGTGCCAGCAGTGACCCGGGACAGAGCACAGATACGCAGTATTTT. The gene calls are TRBV27 and TRBJ2-3, with 7 bases identical to TRBD1. The CDR3 loop spans 15 amino acids. The V and J ends lost 5 bases and 0 bases, in that order; junction bases with no gene match: 5. Germline V gene data show CDR1 as MNHEY and CDR2 as SMNVEV (reference sequence).

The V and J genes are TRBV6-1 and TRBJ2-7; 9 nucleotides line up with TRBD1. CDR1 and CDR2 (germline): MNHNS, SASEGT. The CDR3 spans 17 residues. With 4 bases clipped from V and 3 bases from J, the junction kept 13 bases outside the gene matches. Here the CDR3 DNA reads TGTGCCAGCAGTGTGAGCACAGGGGGCGTTTTGGTCTACGAGCAGTACTTC. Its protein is CASSVSTGGVLVYEQYF.

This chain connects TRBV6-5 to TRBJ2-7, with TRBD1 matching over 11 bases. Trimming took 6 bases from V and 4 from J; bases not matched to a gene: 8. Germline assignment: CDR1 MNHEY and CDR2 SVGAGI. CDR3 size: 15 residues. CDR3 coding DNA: TGTGCCAGCAGCCCGTGGACAGGGGGCTGGTACGAGCAGTACTTC. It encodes CASSPWTGGWYEQYF.

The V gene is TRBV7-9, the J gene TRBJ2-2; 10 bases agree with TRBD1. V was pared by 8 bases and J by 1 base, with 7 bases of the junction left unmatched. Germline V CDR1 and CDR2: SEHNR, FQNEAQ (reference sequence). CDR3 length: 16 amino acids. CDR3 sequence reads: CASRPGQGLNTGELFF. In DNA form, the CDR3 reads TGTGCCAGCCGACCGGGACAGGGGTTGAACACCGGGGAGCTGTTTTTT.

The CDR3 DNA reads as TGTGCCAGCAGCTTGTACCTGAGACAAAGCACTGAAGCTTTCTTT. Amino acids: CASSLYLRQSTEAFF. The chain couples TRBV5-6 to TRBJ1-1; no clear D gene. The germline V and J ends were trimmed by 1 base and 4 bases, with 14 bases remaining between them. The germline gives CDR1 SGHDT, CDR2 YYEEEE. The CDR3 is 15 residues long.

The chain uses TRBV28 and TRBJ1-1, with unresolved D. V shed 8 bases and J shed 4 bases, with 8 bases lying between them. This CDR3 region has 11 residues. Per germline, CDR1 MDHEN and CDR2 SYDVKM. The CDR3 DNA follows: TGTGCCAGCGTAACGGGCACTGAAGCTTTCTTT. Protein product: CASVTGTEAFF.

The CDR3 sequence is CASSPIGGTSGNTDTQYF. The CDR3 nucleotides read TGTGCCAGCTCACCAATTGGCGGGACTAGCGGGAATACAGATACGCAGTATTTT. The V call is TRBV18, the J call TRBJ2-3; 13 nucleotides line up with TRBD2. The CDR3 is made up of 18 amino acids. The V and J ends lost 2 bases and 3 bases, in that order; junction bases with no gene match: 8. CDR1 KGHSH and CDR2 LQKENI come from the germline V gene.

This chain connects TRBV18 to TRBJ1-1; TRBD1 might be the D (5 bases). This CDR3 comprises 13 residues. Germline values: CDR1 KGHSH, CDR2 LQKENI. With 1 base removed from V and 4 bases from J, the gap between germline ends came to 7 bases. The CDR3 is CASSPLGATEAFF. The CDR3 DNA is TGTGCCAGCTCACCACTAGGGGCCACTGAAGCTTTCTTT.

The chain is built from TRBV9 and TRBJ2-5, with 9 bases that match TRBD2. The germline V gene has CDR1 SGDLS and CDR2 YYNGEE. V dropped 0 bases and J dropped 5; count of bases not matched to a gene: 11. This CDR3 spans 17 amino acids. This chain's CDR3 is CASSVGAGGLWRETQYF. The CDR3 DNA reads TGTGCCAGCAGCGTAGGAGCGGGGGGCCTCTGGAGGGAGACCCAGTACTTC.

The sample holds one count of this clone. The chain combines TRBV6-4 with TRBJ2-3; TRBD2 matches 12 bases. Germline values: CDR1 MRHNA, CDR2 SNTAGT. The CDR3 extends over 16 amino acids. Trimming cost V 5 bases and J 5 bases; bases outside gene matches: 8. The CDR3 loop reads CASSPLAGGRQDTQYF. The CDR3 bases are TGTGCCAGCAGTCCCCTAGCGGGGGGGCGGCAAGATACGCAGTATTTT.

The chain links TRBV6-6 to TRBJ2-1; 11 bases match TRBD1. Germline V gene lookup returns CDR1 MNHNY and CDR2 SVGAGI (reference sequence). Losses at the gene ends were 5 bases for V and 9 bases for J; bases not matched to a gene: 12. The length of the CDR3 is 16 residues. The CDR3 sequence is CASSASGTGGLGEQFF. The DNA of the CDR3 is TGTGCCAGCAGTGCCTCCGGGACAGGGGGTTTGGGTGAGCAGTTCTTC.

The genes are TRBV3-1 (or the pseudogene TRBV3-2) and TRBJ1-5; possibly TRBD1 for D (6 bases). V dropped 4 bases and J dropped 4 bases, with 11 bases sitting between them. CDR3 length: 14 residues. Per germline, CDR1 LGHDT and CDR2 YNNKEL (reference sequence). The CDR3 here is CASSLTGLNQPQHF. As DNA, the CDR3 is TGTGCCAGCAGCCTAACAGGGTTGAATCAGCCCCAGCATTTT.